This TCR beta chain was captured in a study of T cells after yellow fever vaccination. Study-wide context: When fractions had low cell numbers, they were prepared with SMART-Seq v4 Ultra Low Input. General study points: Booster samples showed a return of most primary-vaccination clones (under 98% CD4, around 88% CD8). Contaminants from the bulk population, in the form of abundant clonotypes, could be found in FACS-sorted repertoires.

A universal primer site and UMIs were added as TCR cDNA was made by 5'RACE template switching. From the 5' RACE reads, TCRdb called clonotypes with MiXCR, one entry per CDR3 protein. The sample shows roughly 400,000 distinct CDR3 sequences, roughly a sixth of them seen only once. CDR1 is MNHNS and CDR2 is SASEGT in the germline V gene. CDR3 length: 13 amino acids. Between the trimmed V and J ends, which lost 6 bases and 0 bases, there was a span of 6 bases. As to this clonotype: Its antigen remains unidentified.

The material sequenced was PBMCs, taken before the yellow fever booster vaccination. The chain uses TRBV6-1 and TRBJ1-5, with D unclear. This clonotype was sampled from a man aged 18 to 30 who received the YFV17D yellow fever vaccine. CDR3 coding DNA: TGTGCCAGCAGCGAATATAGCAATCAGCCCCAGCATTTT. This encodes CASSEYSNQPQHF.